These 30 T cell receptor beta chains came from one sample sequenced in a study of blood T cell repertoires in COVID-19. Profiling relied on immunoSEQ multiplex PCR, and the TCRdb table lists in-frame clones only, not all of them. The table lists about 240,000 clones, approximately 80% of them singletons, with 5% to 8% in the top ten. Source material: peripheral blood. The receptors here all came from a woman aged 55-69 years with active or convalescent COVID-19.

The chain recombines TRBV3-1 (or the pseudogene TRBV3-2) with TRBJ2-5; 7 bases align to TRBD1. This CDR3 is built from 16 residues. V gave up 0 bases and J gave up 5 bases; unmatched junction bases: 9. Looked up from germline, CDR1 is LGHDT and CDR2 is YNNKEL (reference sequence). CDR3 coding DNA: TGTGCCAGCAGCCAAGATCGGAACAGGGGCGGGGAGACCCAGTACTTC. This sequence encodes CASSQDRNRGGETQYF.

CDR3 in DNA: TGTGCCACCAGTGAACGGAGGGGCACTGAAGCTTTCTTT. Translating gives CATSERRGTEAFF. The J gene is TRBJ1-1, the V gene TRBV24-1, with D possibly matching TRBD1 (5 bases). Per the germline V gene, CDR1 is KGHDR and CDR2 is SFDVKD. This CDR3 has 13 residues. The ends were cut back, 4 bases at V and 4 bases at J, with 9 bases in the middle.

The table lists this clone with a few counts. The J gene is TRBJ1-2, the V gene TRBV14; D perhaps matches TRBD1 (5 bases). The CDR3 contains 13 residues. The V end was cut by 1 base, the J end by 8 bases, with 11 bases between. Germline V lookup: CDR1 SGHDN, CDR2 FVKESK. The CDR3: CASSQGWGRGYTF. The CDR3 DNA follows: TGTGCCAGCAGCCAAGGATGGGGCCGGGGCTACACCTTC.

CDR3: CAIRARGPSTDTQYF. The CDR3 nucleotides read TGTGCCATCAGGGCCAGGGGCCCTAGCACAGATACGCAGTATTTT. The rearrangement uses TRBV10-3 and TRBJ2-3; perhaps TRBD1 as D (6 bases). Germline V gene data show CDR1 as ENHRY and CDR2 as SYGVKD. The CDR3 contains 15 residues. Trimming took 6 bases from V and 0 from J, leaving 13 bases between them.

This chain joins TRBV3-1 (or the pseudogene TRBV3-2) and TRBJ2-1; 12 bases agree with TRBD2. The CDR3 has 17 residues. V lost 0 bases and J lost 4; bases outside the gene matches: 4. Germline CDR1 LGHDT, CDR2 YNNKEL (reference sequence). This CDR3 reads CASSQETSGGLYNEQFF. DNA of the CDR3: TGTGCCAGCAGCCAAGAGACTAGCGGGGGCCTATACAATGAGCAGTTCTTC.

This clone was observed a single time. The V and J genes are TRBV5-5 and TRBJ1-1; 7 bases are a match to TRBD1. In germline, CDR1 is SGHKS, CDR2 YYEKEE (reference sequence). This CDR3 contains 15 residues. Trimming cost V 0 bases and J 4 bases; bases outside gene matches: 6. The DNA of the CDR3 is TGTGCCAGCAGCTTGGCTCAGGGGGAGGCCACTGAAGCTTTCTTT. Amino acids: CASSLAQGEATEAFF.

This chain links TRBV10-3 with TRBJ1-2; D gene unclear. The V gene lost 2 bases and the J gene lost 2 bases, with 9 bases spanning the gap. The length of the CDR3 is 14 residues. CDR1 and CDR2 (germline): ENHRY, SYGVKD. CDR3 in DNA: TGTGCCATCAGTGAGAACCGGGGAAACTATGGCTACACCTTC. It is translated as CAISENRGNYGYTF.

The sample holds one count of this clone. The V and J genes are TRBV27 and TRBJ2-5; D is unresolved. Between the trimmed V and J ends, which lost 5 bases and 3 bases, there was a span of 7 bases. Germline CDR1 and CDR2: MNHEY and SMNVEV (reference sequence). The CDR3 covers 12 residues. CDR3 residues: CASSGCKETQYF. The DNA of the CDR3 is TGTGCCAGCAGTGGCTGTAAAGAGACCCAGTACTTC.

V and J are TRBV9 and TRBJ1-1; 9 nucleotides agree with TRBD1. Germline V gene lookup returns CDR1 SGDLS and CDR2 YYNGEE. The CDR3 is 14 residues long. Losses at the gene ends were 3 bases for V and 10 bases for J; bases not matched to a gene: 10. The chain's CDR3 is CASSAGTGSKGAFF. In nucleotides, the CDR3 is TGTGCCAGCAGCGCCGGGACAGGGAGTAAAGGAGCTTTCTTT.

This chain uses TRBV5-1 with TRBJ2-5; no reliable D call. Trimming took off 1 base at V and 1 base at J, with 8 bases between the two ends. Germline V gene data show CDR1 as SGHRS and CDR2 as YFSETQ. The CDR3 has 14 amino acids. The chain's CDR3 is CASSLQAPQETQYF. Here the CDR3 DNA reads TGCGCCAGCAGCTTGCAGGCACCCCAAGAGACCCAGTACTTC. Full variable domain (rest looked up from reference TRBV5-1 and TRBJ2-5): KAGVTQTPRYLIKTRGQQVTLSCSPISGHRSVSWYQQTPGQGLQFLFEYFSETQRNKGNFPGRFSGRQFSNSRSEMNVSTLELGDSALYLCASSLQAPQETQYFGPGTRLLVL.

The chain has TRBV3-1 (or the pseudogene TRBV3-2) and TRBJ2-3; TRBD2 aligns across 8 bases. CDR3 length equals 17 residues. J was trimmed by 6 bases and V by 1 base; bases with no gene match: 12. The V gene's germline CDR1 is LGHDT and CDR2 YNNKEL (reference sequence). The CDR3 loop is CASSQVPIGAGADTQYF. The CDR3 region has the DNA TGTGCCAGCAGCCAAGTCCCGATCGGAGCGGGAGCTGATACGCAGTATTTT.

The rearrangement uses TRBV19 and TRBJ2-1; TRBD1 aligns across 7 bases. Trimming removed 8 bases from V and 0 bases from J; junction bases left unmatched: 7. The length of the CDR3 is 15 residues. Looked up from germline, CDR1 is LNHDA and CDR2 is SQIVND (reference sequence). The CDR3 here is CASEDRTSSYNEQFF. CDR3 sequence (DNA): TGTGCCAGTGAGGACAGGACGAGCTCCTACAATGAGCAGTTCTTC. Full variable domain (remainder filled in from reference TRBV19 and TRBJ2-1): DGGITQSPKYLFRKEGQNVTLSCEQNLNHDAMYWYRQDPGQGLRLIYYSQIVNDFQKGDIAEGYSVSREKKESFPLTVTSAQKNPTAFYLCASEDRTSSYNEQFFGPGTRLTVL.

In its sample, this clone was seen once. V gene TRBV19 combines with J gene TRBJ1-4; D remains unclear. This CDR3 is built from 15 residues. Looked up from germline, CDR1 is LNHDA and CDR2 is SQIVND (reference sequence). Trimming took 3 bases from V and 5 from J, leaving 13 bases between them. CDR3 coding DNA: TGTGCCAGTAGTATGCGGCTTATCGACAATGAAAAACTGTTTTTT. Translating gives CASSMRLIDNEKLFF.

This chain connects TRBV5-4 to TRBJ2-2; 9 nucleotides line up with TRBD2. Germline V CDR1 and CDR2: SGHNT, YYREEE (reference sequence). The CDR3 loop spans 17 amino acids. V was pared by 4 bases and J by 7 bases, with 14 bases of the junction left unmatched. CDR3 amino acids: CASSPTWAGGVGGELFF. The CDR3 DNA is TGTGCCAGCAGCCCAACGTGGGCGGGAGGGGTCGGCGGGGAGCTGTTTTTT. The full variable domain, its missing parts supplied by reference TRBV5-4 and TRBJ2-2, is ETGVTQSPTHLIKTRGQQVTLRCSSQSGHNTVSWYQQALGQGPQFIFQYYREEENGRGNFPPRFSGLQFPNYSSELNVNALELDDSALYLCASSPTWAGGVGGELFFGEGSRLTVL.

This clone was counted a few times. This chain connects TRBV10-1 to TRBJ1-1, with D unclear. V dropped 1 base and J dropped 6 bases, with 12 bases sitting between them. CDR1 WNHNN and CDR2 SYGVQD come from the germline V gene (reference sequence). The CDR3 length is 14 residues. CDR3 in amino acids: CASSELSDGAEAFF. The CDR3 coding sequence is TGCGCCAGCAGTGAGTTGTCCGATGGAGCTGAAGCTTTCTTT.

This clone showed up just a few times. The rearrangement joins TRBV2 to TRBJ2-7; 7 bases are shared with TRBD1. From germline, CDR1 is SNHLY and CDR2 FYNNEI. This CDR3 comprises 13 residues. Losses at the gene ends were 7 bases for V and 3 bases for J; bases not matched to a gene: 6. CDR3: CASKGTENYEQYV. CDR3 nucleotides: TGTGCCAGCAAGGGGACAGAAAACTACGAGCAGTACGTC.

The rearrangement joins TRBV7-8 to TRBJ2-7; the match to TRBD1 covers 8 bases. Germline loops: CDR1 SGHVS, CDR2 FQNEAQ. J lost 6 bases, V lost 4 bases, and 8 bases had no gene match. The CDR3 has 14 amino acids. The CDR3 bases are TGTGCCAGCAGCTCTCAGGGGGCCTTGGGCGAGCAGTACTTC. Translated, it gives CASSSQGALGEQYF.

V usage is TRBV6-5 and J usage is TRBJ2-2; D is ambiguous. Looked up from germline, CDR1 is MNHEY and CDR2 is SVGAGI. V dropped 6 bases and J dropped 1 base, with 12 bases sitting between them. This CDR3 has 15 residues. The CDR3 nucleotides are TGTGCCAGCAGCCCGGGTAACCGGAACACCGGGGAGCTGTTTTTT. Its translation: CASSPGNRNTGELFF.

The chain joins TRBV12-3 or TRBV12-4 to TRBJ2-7, with a possible D match to TRBD2 (5 bases). V was trimmed by 3 bases and J by 1 base, leaving 7 bases between them. CDR3 size: 13 residues. Here the CDR3 DNA reads TGTGCCAGCAGTTTGGCGGGTTCCTACGAGCAGTACTTC. Translation gives CASSLAGSYEQYF.

This clone was seen a few times. The V gene is TRBV30, the J gene TRBJ1-3; no clear D. The germline gives CDR1 GTSNPN, CDR2 SVGIG (reference sequence). This CDR3 has 13 amino acids. The V and J ends lost 2 bases and 2 bases respectively, with 7 bases between them. The DNA of the CDR3 is TGTGCCTGGAGTTGGGGAGCTGGAAACACCATATATTTT. Its protein is CAWSWGAGNTIYF.

In this sample, this clone turned up many times. The V gene is TRBV9, the J gene TRBJ2-2, with 14 bases fitting TRBD2. From germline, CDR1 is SGDLS and CDR2 YYNGEE. The V and J ends lost 3 bases and 1 base, in that order; junction bases with no gene match: 2. The CDR3 length is 17 residues. The chain's CDR3 is CASSAGLAGGNTGELFF. CDR3 DNA: TGTGCCAGCAGCGCCGGACTAGCGGGAGGGAACACCGGGGAGCTGTTTTTT.

The chain carries TRBV19 and TRBJ1-4, with D possibly TRBD1 on 5 matching bases. Germline V CDR1 and CDR2: LNHDA, SQIVND (reference sequence). This CDR3 is built from 12 residues. V lost 6 bases and J lost 11, with 13 bases in between. This CDR3 reads CASRGQGKKLFF. CDR3 sequence (DNA): TGTGCCAGTAGGGGTCAGGGAAAGAAACTGTTTTTT.

This chain uses TRBV7-2 with TRBJ1-5; a possible D gene is TRBD1 (5 bases). V was shortened by 2 bases and J by 7 bases, with 9 bases between the two germline ends. Germline V gene data show CDR1 as SGHTA and CDR2 as FQGNSA. The CDR3 consists of 13 residues. The CDR3 DNA is TGTGCCAGCAGCTTAAACCAGGGACAGCCCCAGCATTTT. This gives the protein CASSLNQGQPQHF.

As to this clone: The limits of the CDR3 on the DNA are not certain, so only TCRdb's listed CDR3 is given. This chain connects TRBV6-5 to TRBJ1-6. The germline gives CDR1 MNHEY, CDR2 SVGAGI. Both ends counted, the CDR3 spans 15 residues. The CDR3 here is CASSSSEEGNSPLHF.

In this sample, this clone turned up once. CDR3 nucleotide sequence: TGTGCCAGCAGTTCCGACTCGGCCTTGGGGGGCCACTTT. Protein: CASSSDSALGGHF. V and J are TRBV6-5 and TRBJ1-6; tentative D call: TRBD1 (5 bases). This CDR3 is built from 13 residues. The V gene's germline CDR1 is MNHEY and CDR2 SVGAGI. Deletions cut 4 bases from V and 18 bases from J, with 19 bases between.

This clone was counted at least ten times. V gene TRBV27 combines with J gene TRBJ1-4; D unclear. CDR1 MNHEY and CDR2 SMNVEV come from the germline V gene (reference sequence). The CDR3 length is 13 residues. Between the trimmed V and J ends, which lost 3 bases and 6 bases, there was a span of 8 bases. The CDR3 loop is CASSFSGYEKLFF. CDR3 DNA sequence: TGTGCCAGCAGTTTTTCAGGATATGAAAAACTGTTTTTT.

This rearrangement joins TRBV7-3 to TRBJ1-2; D is perhaps TRBD1 (6 bases). V lost 5 bases, J lost 5 bases, and 12 bases lay in between. The CDR3 loop spans 13 amino acids. Looked up from germline, CDR1 is SGHTA and CDR2 is FQGTGA. As DNA, the CDR3 is TGTGCCAGCAGCCCTACAGGGCGGTATGGCTACACCTTC. Encoded protein: CASSPTGRYGYTF.

The rearrangement joins TRBV20-1 to TRBJ1-1; D uncertain. This CDR3 is built from 10 residues. The germline gives CDR1 DFQATT, CDR2 SNEGSKA (reference sequence). Trimming took 1 base from V and 10 from J, leaving 7 bases between them. CDR3 sequence reads: CSARGTRAFF. Written as DNA, the CDR3 is TGCAGTGCTAGAGGGACTCGAGCTTTCTTT.

This rearrangement joins TRBV19 to TRBJ2-5; the match to TRBD2 covers 7 bases. V was clipped by 5 bases and J by 5 bases; unmatched bases: 11. Germline values: CDR1 LNHDA, CDR2 SQIVND (reference sequence). The CDR3 is made up of 15 amino acids. CDR3 coding DNA: TGTGCCAGTAGTCCAGGGAGGGGAGTTGTGGAGACCCAGTACTTC. Translation gives CASSPGRGVVETQYF.

V gene TRBV21-1 combines with J gene TRBJ2-1; the table gives TRBD2 as D, unverified against the DNA. TRBV21-1 is shown as a pseudogene. CDR3 size: 15 residues. The CDR3 DNA reads as TGTGCCAGCAGCAATAGAGCGGTTAACTACAATGAGCAGTTCTTC. This gives the protein CASSNRAVNYNEQFF.